A selection of T cell receptor beta chains follows, all from one sample in a study of blood T cell repertoires in COVID-19. Profiling relied on immunoSEQ multiplex PCR, and the TCRdb table lists in-frame clones only, not all of them. The sample records about 250,000 clones, roughly 85% being singletons. Sequencing input: peripheral blood. Every receptor here comes from a man in his fifties with active or convalescent COVID-19. Each CDR3 is given with its conserved first and last residue. The D gene is left open where the match is weak. Expanded clones get a size class; other rows say once, few or many, or leave the size out.

v_call	d_call	clone_size	j_call	cdr3_aa	cdr3_nt
TRBV9	TRBD1	.	TRBJ1-6	CASSASGQDNSPLHF	TGTGCCAGCAGCGCGTCGGGACAGGATAATTCACCCCTCCACTTT
TRBV28	TRBD1	.	TRBJ1-2	CASSSPPGTGVNYGYTF	TGTGCCAGCAGTTCACCCCCCGGGACAGGGGTTAACTATGGCTACACCTTC
TRBV20-1	.	once	TRBJ1-1	CRAGGTEAFF	TGCAGGGCCGGGGGCACTGAAGCTTTCTTT
TRBV20-1	.	.	TRBJ2-1	CSASSRGSSSYNEQFF	TGCAGTGCTAGTTCCAGAGGGTCGAGCTCCTACAATGAGCAGTTCTTC
TRBV3-1/TRBV3-2	TRBD1	.	TRBJ1-3	CASSQDAGGNTIYF	TGTGCCAGCAGCCAAGATGCAGGGGGTAACACCATATATTTT
TRBV11-2	.	.	TRBJ2-7	CASRSVARAGNEQYF	TGTGCCAGCAGATCTGTCGCCCGCGCGGGGAACGAGCAGTACTTC
TRBV11-2	TRBD2	.	TRBJ2-2	CASSFLGAGVTGELFF	TGTGCCAGCAGCTTCCTCGGGGCGGGAGTTACCGGGGAGCTGTTTTTT
TRBV3-1/TRBV3-2	TRBD1	.	TRBJ2-6	CASRDRGYSGANVLTF	TGTGCCAGCCGGGACAGGGGTTACTCTGGGGCCAACGTCCTGACTTTC
TRBV15	TRBD1	.	TRBJ1-1	CATSRPRQGANTEAFF	TGTGCCACCAGCAGACCGCGACAGGGGGCGAACACTGAAGCTTTCTTT
TRBV5-4	.	.	TRBJ2-1	CASSLKVLGGVGEQFF	TGTGCCAGCAGCTTAAAGGTTTTAGGCGGGGTCGGGGAGCAGTTCTTC
TRBV19	TRBD1	.	TRBJ1-1	CASSNPGQDPFEAFF	TGTGCCAGTAGTAACCCGGGACAGGATCCGTTTGAAGCTTTCTTT
TRBV2	.	.	TRBJ2-2	CASSAKRDLTGELFF	TGTGCCAGCAGCGCCAAACGGGACTTGACCGGGGAGCTGTTTTTT
TRBV6-5	TRBD1	.	TRBJ2-7	CASSYKTGGSYEQYF	TGTGCCAGCAGTTACAAGACAGGGGGGTCCTACGAGCAGTACTTC
TRBV24-1	TRBD1	.	TRBJ1-1	CATSDLRPGGGSNTEAFF	TGTGCCACCAGTGATTTAAGGCCAGGGGGCGGGTCGAACACTGAAGCTTTCTTT
TRBV29-1	.	.	TRBJ1-5	CSARAGSNQPQHF	TGCAGCGCCAGGGCGGGGAGCAATCAGCCCCAGCATTTT
TRBV28	.	.	TRBJ1-1	CASSFNRNTEAFF	TGTGCCAGCAGTTTTAATAGAAACACTGAAGCTTTCTTT
TRBV19	.	.	TRBJ2-2	CASSREQGFELFF	TGTGCCAGTAGTAGGGAACAGGGTTTTGAGCTGTTTTTT
TRBV27	.	.	TRBJ1-1	CASSSRGQEYTEAFF	TGTGCCAGCAGTTCGAGAGGACAAGAATACACTGAAGCTTTCTTT
TRBV5-4	.	.	TRBJ2-1	CASSSQQFSYNEQFF	TGTGCCAGCAGCTCCCAACAGTTCTCCTACAATGAGCAGTTCTTC
TRBV28	TRBD1	.	TRBJ1-2	CASDTRRQGAQGYTF	TGTGCCAGCGATACTCGTCGACAGGGGGCGCAGGGCTACACCTTC
TRBV6-1	.	.	TRBJ2-1	CASSEDGRGVNEQFF	TGTGCCAGCAGTGAAGATGGCAGGGGGGTGAATGAGCAGTTCTTC
TRBV19	.	.	TRBJ1-3	CASSISPPGSPGSGNTIYF	TGTGCCAGTAGTATTTCCCCACCCGGGAGCCCTGGCTCTGGAAACACCATATATTTT
TRBV5-6	.	.	TRBJ1-1	CASSAITSNTEAFF	TGTGCCAGCAGCGCGATAACTTCAAACACTGAAGCTTTCTTT
TRBV19	TRBD1	once	TRBJ2-7	CASSPIQGALRYGTYEQYF	TGTGCCAGTAGTCCGATACAGGGGGCGCTTCGGTATGGGACCTACGAGCAGTACTTC
TRBV5-1	.	once	TRBJ2-3	CASSLVLAASTDTQYF	TGCGCCAGCAGCTTGGTATTAGCGGCTAGCACAGATACGCAGTATTTT
TRBV25-1	.	.	TRBJ1-4	CASSEGIGGKLFF	TGTGCCAGCAGTGAAGGAATAGGCGGAAAACTGTTTTTT
TRBV5-1	TRBD1	.	TRBJ1-1	CASSWMDREITEAFF	TGCGCCAGCAGCTGGATGGACAGGGAGATCACTGAAGCTTTCTTT
TRBV7-2	TRBD2	.	TRBJ2-7	CASSRYTSGPSTYEQYF	TGTGCCAGCAGCCGTTACACTAGCGGGCCTAGTACCTACGAGCAGTACTTC